Shown below are 14 T cell receptor beta chains from a single sample sequenced in a study of T-cell reconstitution after alpha-beta-depleted transplantation in children. Researchers prepared the TCRbeta library using unique molecular identifiers, the study reports. Using its own MiXCR run on the PCR reads, TCRdb lists one record per CDR3 protein. This table has fewer than 120,000 distinct CDR3 sequences, 9% to 12% appearing once. Here the sequenced sample was PBMCs from the stem cell graft donor, taken from the stem cell graft. The receptors stem from a human donor who donated a stem cell graft to a child with acute lymphoblastic leukemia.

This clonotype was observed at least ten times. This chain links TRBV4-3 with TRBJ2-1, with D perhaps matching TRBD1 or TRBD2 (7 bases each). This CDR3 has 16 amino acids. Trimming shortened V by 0 bases and J by 2 bases, and 11 bases separated the two germline ends. The germline gives CDR1 LGHNA, CDR2 YSLEER. CDR3 sequence: CASSQDSGGAYNEQFF. In DNA form, the CDR3 reads TGCGCCAGCAGCCAAGATTCAGGGGGGGCCTACAATGAGCAGTTCTTC.

In this sample, this clonotype turned up many times. DNA for the CDR3: TGTGCCATCAGTAAGGCTAGCGGGGCTAGCACAGATACGCAGTATTTT. It yields the protein CAISKASGASTDTQYF. The genes are TRBV10-3 and TRBJ2-3; 9 nucleotides line up with TRBD2. There are 16 residues in the CDR3. Germline V gives CDR1 ENHRY, CDR2 SYGVKD. J lost 0 bases, V lost 5 bases, and 6 bases had no gene match.

This clonotype was observed many times. The J gene is TRBJ1-1, the V gene TRBV9; D gene unclear. The CDR3 totals 15 residues. Germline CDR1 SGDLS, CDR2 YYNGEE. The ends were cut back, 4 bases at V and 1 base at J, with 14 bases in the middle. The CDR3 DNA follows: TGTGCCAGCAGCCCAAGCCTTCGGACGAACACTGAAGCTTTCTTT. Its protein product is CASSPSLRTNTEAFF.

This clonotype came up many times. The chain uses TRBV20-1 and TRBJ2-7; 7 nucleotides align to TRBD2. V trimming: 6 bases; J trimming: 0 bases; junction bases outside the gene matches: 5. This CDR3 region has 13 residues. The germline V gene has CDR1 DFQATT and CDR2 SNEGSKA (reference sequence). The CDR3 region is CSAPAGVSYEQYF. The DNA for the CDR3 is TGCAGTGCCCCCGCGGGGGTCTCCTACGAGCAGTACTTC.

This clonotype was observed at least ten times. V is TRBV5-1 and J is TRBJ1-1, with D possibly matching TRBD1 (6 bases). V lost 3 bases, J lost 10 bases, and 16 bases lay in between. Per germline, CDR1 SGHRS and CDR2 YFSETQ. This CDR3 region has 13 residues. The CDR3 DNA sequence: TGCGCCAGCAGCTCCAGCGGGGGCCTGAGAGCTTTCTTT. Its protein product is CASSSSGGLRAFF. The whole variable domain, remainder taken from reference TRBV5-1 and TRBJ1-1, is KAGVTQTPRYLIKTRGQQVTLSCSPISGHRSVSWYQQTPGQGLQFLFEYFSETQRNKGNFPGRFSGRQFSNSRSEMNVSTLELGDSALYLCASSSSGGLRAFFGQGTRLTVV.

Ten or more counts support this clonotype. V usage is TRBV7-2 and J usage is TRBJ2-3, with 11 bases aligning to TRBD1. Unmatched junction bases numbered 7, after V lost 8 bases and J lost 6 bases. Per germline, CDR1 SGHTA and CDR2 FQGNSA. CDR3 length: 14 residues. Here the CDR3 reads CASCRDRGRDTQYF. The DNA for the CDR3 is TGTGCCAGCTGCCGGGACAGGGGGAGGGATACGCAGTATTTT.

This clonotype came up many times. The chain carries TRBV4-3 and TRBJ1-3, with 11 nucleotides matching TRBD1. CDR1 and CDR2 (germline): LGHNA, YSLEER. V lost 2 bases and J lost 4; bases outside the gene matches: 10. The CDR3 is made up of 18 amino acids. The CDR3 loop is CASSQSFWTGGEGNTIYF. Here the CDR3 DNA reads TGCGCCAGCAGCCAATCCTTTTGGACAGGGGGCGAGGGAAACACCATATATTTT.

This clonotype was observed many times. This sequence joins TRBV15 and TRBJ2-1; possible D gene TRBD2, 6 bases. This CDR3 comprises 15 residues. Germline CDR1 LNHNV, CDR2 YYDKDF (reference sequence). V shed 1 base and J shed 2 bases, with 9 bases lying between them. In nucleotides, the CDR3 is TGTGCCACCAGCAGAGTCGGAGGGCCCTACAATGAGCAGTTCTTC. Translated, it gives CATSRVGGPYNEQFF.

On this clonotype itself: A much larger clone sits a single nucleotide away, making a read error possible. This chain connects TRBV20-1 to TRBJ2-1, with 8 bases that match TRBD1. Trimming at V came to 5 bases and at J to 6 bases, leaving 24 bases not matched to a gene. Looked up from germline, CDR1 is DFQATT and CDR2 is SNEGSKA (reference sequence). The CDR3 loop spans 19 amino acids. The CDR3 sequence is CSAGKWDRTYSGTFNEQFF. The CDR3 bases are TGCAGTGCTGGGAAATGGGACAGGACCTATTCGGGGACCTTCAATGAGCAGTTCTTC.

This chain connects TRBV11-2 to TRBJ2-3, with 11 positions matching TRBD2. The ends lost 6 bases at V and 4 bases at J; junction bases unmatched: 18. The CDR3 spans 19 residues. CDR1 and CDR2 from the germline V gene are SGHAT and FQNNGV. The DNA of the CDR3 is TGTGCCAGCAGGTTCTCTTTAGCGGGGGGGGGTTATCCCCCAGATACGCAGTATTTT. Translation gives CASRFSLAGGGYPPDTQYF. The full variable domain, its missing parts supplied by reference TRBV11-2 and TRBJ2-3, is EAGVAQSPRYKIIEKRQSVAFWCNPISGHATLYWYQQILGQGPKLLIQFQNNGVVDDSQLPKDRFSAERLKGVDSTLKIQPAKLEDSAVYLCASRFSLAGGGYPPDTQYFGPGTRLTVL.

In its sample, this clonotype was seen many times. The V call is TRBV20-1, the J call TRBJ2-7; D is possibly TRBD1 (6 bases). Trimming removed 0 bases from V and 0 bases from J, with 15 bases in between. Germline CDR1 is DFQATT and CDR2 is SNEGSKA (reference sequence). The CDR3 loop spans 16 amino acids. The DNA for the CDR3 is TGCAGTGCTAGAGATCAACACAGGGCCTCCTCCTACGAGCAGTACTTC. Translating gives CSARDQHRASSYEQYF.

This clonotype was observed at least ten times. This chain connects TRBV20-1 to TRBJ2-4, with D possibly being TRBD1 (8 bases). The length of the CDR3 is 13 residues. The germline V gene has CDR1 DFQATT and CDR2 SNEGSKA (reference sequence). Trimming shortened V by 5 bases and J by 5 bases, and 13 bases separated the two germline ends. The CDR3 loop reads CSAWTGRENIQYF. CDR3 nucleotide sequence: TGCAGTGCTTGGACAGGGAGGGAAAACATTCAGTACTTC.

This clonotype occurred many times. This chain uses TRBV4-1 with TRBJ2-7; tentative D call: TRBD1 (6 bases). The length of the CDR3 is 15 residues. Germline-derived CDR1 and CDR2 are MGHRA and YSYEKL. V lost 4 bases to trimming and J lost 4 bases, with 17 bases between them. The CDR3 bases are TGCGCCAGCAGCCTCTCCTCAGGGGATGGGTACGAGCAGTACTTC. Its translation is CASSLSSGDGYEQYF.

Note on this clonotype: Relative to the germline gene, one junction end is altered; a read error may explain this. This chain links TRBV20-1 with TRBJ1-4, with D tentatively TRBD1 (5 bases). Germline CDR1 DFQATT, CDR2 SNEGSKA (reference sequence). The CDR3 contains 14 residues. As DNA, the CDR3 is TGCAGTGCCCCTCACCAGGGTAAGAAGGAAAAACTGCTTTTT. As protein: CSAPHQGKKEKLLF.